The rows below give T cell receptor beta chains drawn from one sample of a study of T cell repertoires in cytomegalovirus infection. Antigens of these TCRs are unknown. TCRdb reanalysed the reads using MiXCR and keeps one entry per CDR3 protein. Among around 500,000 distinct CDR3 sequences listed, about 39% were seen once. The material was cultured PBMCs, obtained from culture after CMV antigen stimulation. Receptor source: a human donor in good health (CMV status not recorded). Some clones in this sample may be carry-over from other donors' samples. Each CDR3 is given with its conserved first and last residue. A D gene is named only where the DNA matches it firmly. Part of the rows lack a size; the others show once, few, many or a class for expanded clones.

j_gene: TRBJ1-4; v_gene: TRBV6-2/TRBV6-3; abundance: .; d_gene: .; CDR3aa: CASRQGATNEKLFF; CDR3nt: TGTGCCAGCAGACAGGGAGCAACTAATGAAAAACTGTTTTTT
j_gene: TRBJ1-4; v_gene: TRBV20-1; abundance: .; d_gene: TRBD1; CDR3aa: CSATRQGAREKLFF; CDR3nt: TGCAGTGCTACCAGACAGGGGGCGAGAGAAAAACTGTTTTTT
j_gene: TRBJ2-7; v_gene: TRBV7-2; abundance: few; d_gene: TRBD2; CDR3aa: CASSSTSGSNHEQYF; CDR3nt: TGTGCCAGCAGCTCCACCAGCGGGAGTAACCACGAGCAGTACTTC
j_gene: TRBJ2-7; v_gene: TRBV7-2; abundance: few; d_gene: .; CDR3aa: CASNQQANSYEQYF; CDR3nt: TGTGCCAGCAATCAACAGGCGAACTCCTACGAGCAGTACTTC
j_gene: TRBJ2-1; v_gene: TRBV7-2; abundance: .; d_gene: TRBD1; CDR3aa: CASSLVRDSINEQFF; CDR3nt: TGTGCCAGCAGCTTAGTCCGGGACAGCATCAATGAGCAGTTCTTC
j_gene: TRBJ2-1; v_gene: TRBV15; abundance: .; d_gene: .; CDR3aa: CATSRDRLAGEMGEQFF; CDR3nt: TGTGCCACCAGCAGAGATCGGCTAGCAGGGGAAATGGGGGAGCAGTTCTTC
j_gene: TRBJ2-5; v_gene: TRBV7-2; abundance: many; d_gene: .; CDR3aa: CASSSMTATQETQYF; CDR3nt: TGTGCCAGCAGCTCCATGACAGCCACCCAAGAGACCCAGTACTTC
j_gene: TRBJ1-1; v_gene: TRBV4-3; abundance: .; d_gene: .; CDR3aa: CASRVDRRTEAFF; CDR3nt: TGCGCCAGCCGGGTGGACAGACGCACTGAAGCTTTCTTT
j_gene: TRBJ2-3; v_gene: TRBV20-1; abundance: .; d_gene: .; CDR3aa: CSGSSYKVTDTQYF; CDR3nt: TGCAGTGGGTCCTCCTATAAGGTCACAGATACGCAGTATTTT
j_gene: TRBJ2-5; v_gene: TRBV7-2; abundance: few; d_gene: .; CDR3aa: CASSLAIQETQYF; CDR3nt: TGTGCCAGCAGCTTAGCAATACAAGAGACCCAGTACTTC
j_gene: TRBJ1-4; v_gene: TRBV4-1; abundance: .; d_gene: .; CDR3aa: CASSQLFSSATNEKLFF; CDR3nt: TGCGCCAGCAGCCAATTATTCTCGTCTGCAACTAATGAAAAACTGTTTTTT
j_gene: TRBJ1-1; v_gene: TRBV20-1; abundance: few; d_gene: TRBD1; CDR3aa: CSARPAPGTGGYYTEAFF; CDR3nt: TGCAGTGCTAGACCCGCCCCCGGGACAGGGGGATATTACACTGAAGCTTTCTTT
j_gene: TRBJ2-1; v_gene: TRBV4-3; abundance: .; d_gene: .; CDR3aa: CASSRSSATLENEQFF; CDR3nt: TGCGCCAGCAGCCGAAGTTCTGCTACCCTAGAGAATGAGCAGTTCTTC
j_gene: TRBJ1-1; v_gene: TRBV6-2/TRBV6-3; abundance: .; d_gene: .; CDR3aa: CASREIDTEAFF; CDR3nt: TGTGCCAGCAGGGAGATCGACACTGAAGCTTTCTTT
j_gene: TRBJ2-7; v_gene: TRBV7-2; abundance: many; d_gene: .; CDR3aa: CASSLVGREQYF; CDR3nt: TGTGCCAGCAGCTTAGTTGGTCGGGAGCAGTACTTC
j_gene: TRBJ2-7; v_gene: TRBV18; abundance: .; d_gene: .; CDR3aa: CASSPSANGYEQYF; CDR3nt: TGTGCCAGCTCACCAAGTGCAAACGGCTACGAGCAGTACTTC
j_gene: TRBJ2-2; v_gene: TRBV6-5; abundance: .; d_gene: .; CDR3aa: CASRRGNTGELFF; CDR3nt: TGTGCCAGCAGGAGGGGGAACACCGGGGAGCTGTTTTTT
j_gene: TRBJ2-2; v_gene: TRBV4-3; abundance: .; d_gene: TRBD2; CDR3aa: CASSRGSASGDLRNTGELFF; CDR3nt: TGCGCCAGCAGCCGGGGTAGTGCTAGCGGAGACCTTAGGAACACCGGGGAGCTGTTTTTT
j_gene: TRBJ1-1; v_gene: TRBV10-3; abundance: .; d_gene: .; CDR3aa: CAISESARLTEAFF; CDR3nt: TGTGCCATCAGTGAGTCGGCGCGGCTCACTGAAGCTTTCTTT
j_gene: TRBJ2-5; v_gene: TRBV6-6; abundance: .; d_gene: .; CDR3aa: CASSYSTETQYF; CDR3nt: TGTGCCAGCAGTTACTCGACAGAGACCCAGTACTTC
j_gene: TRBJ1-1; v_gene: TRBV4-1; abundance: once; d_gene: .; CDR3aa: CASSQPTRTNTEAFF; CDR3nt: TGCGCCAGCAGCCAGCCAACAAGGACAAACACTGAAGCTTTCTTT
j_gene: TRBJ1-1; v_gene: TRBV12-3/TRBV12-4; abundance: .; d_gene: TRBD1; CDR3aa: CASSLGWSDRMNTEAFF; CDR3nt: TGTGCCAGCAGTTTAGGGTGGTCGGACAGGATGAACACTGAAGCTTTCTTT
j_gene: TRBJ2-1; v_gene: TRBV29-1; abundance: .; d_gene: .; CDR3aa: CSVERGGNNEQFF; CDR3nt: TGCAGCGTTGAACGGGGCGGAAACAATGAGCAGTTCTTC
j_gene: TRBJ2-2; v_gene: TRBV12-3/TRBV12-4; abundance: .; d_gene: TRBD2; CDR3aa: CASSSSGRAAGELFF; CDR3nt: TGTGCCAGCAGTTCTAGCGGGAGGGCCGCCGGGGAGCTGTTTTTT
j_gene: TRBJ2-3; v_gene: TRBV7-8; abundance: .; d_gene: .; CDR3aa: CASSPGADPTSTDTQYF; CDR3nt: TGTGCCAGCAGCCCCGGGGCAGATCCTACTAGCACAGATACGCAGTATTTT
j_gene: TRBJ2-5; v_gene: TRBV28; abundance: .; d_gene: TRBD2; CDR3aa: CASSLRTSGSYQETQYF; CDR3nt: TGTGCCAGCAGTTTAAGGACTAGCGGGAGTTACCAAGAGACCCAGTACTTC
j_gene: TRBJ2-7; v_gene: TRBV20-1; abundance: .; d_gene: TRBD1; CDR3aa: CSALQGAYEQYF; CDR3nt: TGCAGTGCGTTACAGGGGGCTTACGAGCAGTACTTC
j_gene: TRBJ2-1; v_gene: TRBV28; abundance: few; d_gene: .; CDR3aa: CASSFTGTEQFF; CDR3nt: TGTGCCAGCAGCTTTACAGGGACTGAGCAGTTCTTC
j_gene: TRBJ1-4; v_gene: TRBV12-3/TRBV12-4; abundance: few; d_gene: .; CDR3aa: CASSSPPREKLFF; CDR3nt: TGTGCCAGCAGTTCCCCACCCAGGGAAAAACTGTTTTTT